This T cell receptor beta chain was identified in a study of blood T cell repertoires in COVID-19 (TCRdb year 2020). Regarding the research as a whole: Samples covering the acute and convalescent phases of COVID-19 were provided by collaborators in the United States, Italy and Spain. The material from the prospective study consisted of cDNA or gDNA derived from T cells, B-cell-depleted T cells, or PBMCs. Deeply sampled blood TCRbeta repertoires from subjects exposed to, actively infected with, or recovered from COVID-19 were included in the dataset. The repertoires were made available in a free public database intended to serve as a resource for research on the immune response to SARS-CoV-2. Samples came from the ongoing ImmuneRACE study (first 160 participants) plus 1,254 subjects from 6 global collaborators. Sample metadata almost always included a de-identified subject ID, COVID-19 status, age in years and sex. HLA class I and class II types, where available, came from metadata supplied by the sample provider rather than from assay-based typing. Study-level results and caveats: How much clinical and demographic metadata was included differed by source and by participant, and the metadata was provided uncurated.

The CDR3, from cysteine to phenylalanine, totals 13 residues. Only CDR3 DNA is held: 39 bases, read in frame from base 1. The junction carries 10 bases between V and J, which are trimmed by 6 bases and 7 bases respectively. Notes on this clone: It has no known antigen specificity. No base qualities exist here, and no much larger clone lies one base off it.

Samples from volunteer blood donors who had recovered from COVID-19 were contributed by a second Seattle source. Each collaborating institution followed its own protocols to collect whole blood in K2EDTA tubes. For TCRbeta analysis, collaborator samples were shipped as frozen whole blood, as isolated PBMCs, or as DNA extracted from either sample type. TCRbeta CDR3 regions were amplified from genomic DNA using the immunoSEQ Assay, a bias-controlled multiplex PCR. For the original study's pipeline: Nucleated cell counts per sample were estimated from amplification of reference gene primers within the assay. To quantify the absolute abundance of each unique TCRbeta CDR3 rearrangement, sequence reads were collapsed and filtered. For each sample, productive Simpson clonality was calculated as the square root of Simpson's diversity index over productive rearrangements. Held by TCRdb, this immuneACCESS table contains in-frame sequences only and omits some clones. Under half of the omission traces to an unresolved V gene where checked; the cause of the rest is unknown. That table is the source of V, J and clone size, and D and trimming were worked out from the DNA. Across this sample there are some 240,000 clones, with about nine tenths seen only once. The top ten clonotypes cover more than 6% of the sample.

The sequenced sample consisted of peripheral blood. Rearrangement joined TRBV12-3 or TRBV12-4 to TRBJ1-6; confidence is insufficient to name the D gene. The TCR sequence derives from a man aged 60-69 years who had recovered from COVID-19. The encoded CDR3 is CASSIIRNSPLHF. At the DNA level, the sequence is TGTGCCAGCAGCATAATCAGGAATTCACCCCTCCACTTT.